This T cell receptor beta chain was obtained from a study of cytomegalovirus exposure and HLA in healthy donors listed by TCRdb under 2017. Regarding the complete study: According to an earlier analysis of 587 of the donors, about 170 million T cells yielded some 120 million unique TCR beta sequences and around 280 Gb of sequence data. In a later genetic analysis, genome-wide SNP genotypes for about three fifths of the roughly 670 donors were used, and that subset was treated as a discovery cohort. Donor age, sex, ethnicity and CMV serostatus were compiled together with the repertoire data. Besides the first cohort of under 700 subjects, a separate validation cohort made up of roughly 120 different subjects was used. Among the roughly 400 genotyped donors, approximately 77% belonged to the genetic ancestry cluster associated with self-reported Caucasian donors. The study combined high-throughput TCR immunosequencing, statistical association of individual TCRs with disease status, and machine learning to predict cytomegalovirus infection status. Typing coverage varied by locus: roughly 620-640 donors for A, B, C, DRB1 and DQB1; roughly 520 for DQA1; more than 600 for DPA1; around 450 for DPB1. HLA typing covered class I and class II loci at four-digit resolution. Rather than using new phenotypic data, the later analysis identified candidate immune exposures from TCR beta sequences and from how often those sequences occurred across donors. To decide whether each TCR beta V gene segment behaved as functional or pseudogenic, an earlier analysis of nearly 600 of the donors relied on high-throughput TCR beta sequencing. Roughly 310 gigabases of sequencing data and 80 million or so unique TCR sequences were included in an early release covering about 700 HLA-typed donors. Across some 400 genotyped donors of the cohort, an average of approximately 240,000 unique TCR beta nucleotide sequences per donor were sequenced, and roughly a sixth of those sequences were non-productive. The study used immunosequencing to profile the T cell repertoires of hundreds of subjects and linked those repertoires to cytomegalovirus serostatus. The aim of the study was to test whether cataloging public T cell receptors could identify signatures of past pathogen exposure. Because of strong linkage in the cohort, four or five DR-DQ haplotypes were treated as single units for association and clustering. All discovery cohort repertoires had been generated using a single sequencing platform. To study patterns of TCR occurrence, a later analysis re-analyzed previously published TCR beta repertoires from 600 to 750 donors and added high-resolution HLA genotyping.

The library was obtained by the immunoSEQ multiplex PCR assay. For the multiplex PCR, a mixture combining 60 forward primers for TCR Vbeta segments and 13 reverse primers for TCR Jbeta segments was used. Amplification of the CDR3 region of rearranged TCR beta genes was performed with a multiplex PCR assay on genomic DNA. The Illumina HiSeq System was used to sequence the amplified TCR beta libraries as 87-base-pair reads. As for the authors' bioinformatics: A later analysis counted around 72 million unique TCR beta chains across the 670 or so repertoires, and some 11 million of these chains were shared by at least two donors. Raw reads were error-corrected and collapsed into unique sequences by a nearest-neighbor algorithm in which closely related sequences were merged to remove PCR and sequencing errors. CDR3 sequences were aligned to IMGT reference sequences to assign V, D and J gene segments. For a sequence to be retained, a match of at least six nucleotides was required to both a V gene segment and a J gene segment. Rearrangements were called productive when the CDR3 lacked stop codons and stayed in frame with V and J; all others were non-productive. CDR3 was defined by IMGT convention, running from the second conserved V-encoded cysteine to the conserved J-encoded phenylalanine. The earlier analysis of about 530 of the donors excluded any sequence lacking an unambiguous match to a single V gene segment. In an earlier analysis of roughly 600 of the donors, a V segment was called functional when productive rearrangements were above 56.7%, and segregating when the standard deviation between donors exceeded 5%. A statistical classification framework was built to diagnose cytomegalovirus status from the catalog of TCR beta chain sequences. In a later analysis, TCR nucleotide sequences were compared against IMGT/GENE-DB human TR gene sequences so that V and J genes could be assigned. In a later analysis, CDR3 sequences and most-parsimonious VDJ recombination scenarios were assigned using the TCRdist pipeline. A later analysis defined each TCR beta chain by its CDR3 amino acid sequence plus V-gene family, and excluded reads lacking a unique V-gene family. As a way to deal with suspected cross-contamination and a sequencing artifact, a later analysis dropped approximately 590 nucleotide sequences that were highly shared and had low generation probability. A later analysis calculated a clonal expansion index for each public chain from normalized within-repertoire ranks of inferred template counts. In a later analysis, generation probabilities were computed with a VDJ recombination model fitted to out-of-frame rearrangements, and the resulting probabilities were checked against IGoR. In a later analysis, hypergeometric tests were used to score TCR-TCR, TCR-HLA and TCR-CMV co-occurrence, with a repertoire-size bias correction applied to TCR pairs. False discovery rates were estimated in a later analysis by permuting HLA or CMV assignments 20 times. A later analysis grouped co-occurring TCRs with DBSCAN, adding TCRdist sequence similarity when clustering within HLA-allele-positive subsets. Repertoires with fewer than 30,000 or more than 120,000 public chains were left out of co-occurrence clustering, as were a handful of repertoires with anomalous nucleotide sharing. TCRdb mirrors the immuneACCESS table, restricted to in-frame sequences. Some clones are absent from its copies; in checked studies, under half trace to an unresolved V gene, and the reason for the others is unknown. The DNA was the basis for D and trimming; V, J and clone size are from that table. For this sample there are about 150,000 clones; more than 55% appear just once. The ten largest clones capture around 6.3% of the sample.

As to this clone: It lacks a known antigen. The input lacks base qualities; no much larger clone sits a single base away.

CDR1 and CDR2, looked up from the germline V gene, are SGDLS and YYNGEE. For this chain, trimming is 4 bases at the V end and 7 bases at the J end, and the number of junction bases without a gene match is 16. The CDR3, from cysteine to phenylalanine, totals 16 residues. The read is trimmed to its CDR3 DNA, 48 bases read in frame from base 1. The cohort was made up of 666 healthy bone marrow donors. Cohort members were all nominally healthy when sampled, although unrecorded immune exposures were likely present. The donor was CMV seronegative and belonged to the group of more than 300 seronegative cohort members. A peripheral blood sample was collected from each donor, and TCR beta sequencing was performed on peripheral blood mononuclear cells. Genomic DNA was extracted from the blood cell samples with the Qiagen DNeasy Blood Extraction Kit. Summary of the overall study and its limitations: Broadly in line with IMGT annotations, most TCR beta V segments showed up in productive rearrangements about 87% or about 30% of the time in an earlier analysis of 587 of the donors. The only immune exposure information available for the cohort was CMV serostatus. The earlier analysis of 587 of the donors excluded some 15 rarely observed V segments, including chromosome 9 orphons, because counts were too low. At a false discovery rate of 0.05, a later analysis linked roughly 17,000 TCR beta sequences to specific HLA alleles. A further reported finding was that TCR beta sequences accurately predicted the HLA-A and HLA-B alleles for most subjects in the first cohort. In a later analysis, several top co-occurrence clusters were reported to appear linked to parvovirus B19, influenza, CMV and Epstein-Barr virus. A later analysis found that TCR association rates varied across HLA loci, with DRB1 alleles showing the most associated TCRs and HLA-C alleles the fewest. The classifier was reported to diagnose cytomegalovirus status with high specificity and sensitivity in both the original cohort and the validation cohort. When HLA alleles, especially DR and DQ, strongly co-occurred, attributing TCR associations to individual alleles was difficult. A later analysis found that most CMV-associated TCR beta chains appeared HLA-restricted, with HLA associations seemingly driven largely by CMV exposure. Because some donors lacked HLA typing at each locus, the association tests relied only on the typed subset. According to a later genetic analysis, donors in an Asian-associated ancestry cluster had fewer N-insertions in productive TCRs than the approximately 670-donor mean. Roughly uniform sequencing depth across donors was assumed in presence/absence analyses, although this assumption may not hold. While some public TCRs were present in many individuals, most TCR sequences turned up only very rarely across donors. Correlated functional status among segregating V segments might be attributable to linkage disequilibrium, but an unknown experimental factor could not be ruled out. Because the 87-base-pair reads could not distinguish some IMGT-functional V segments, including TRBV6-2 and TRBV6-3, those segments were excluded. According to the authors, the approach could potentially be generalized to other disease states and immunological phenotypes. The study gave a list of 150 to 200 TCR beta chains associated with cytomegalovirus. Only TCR beta chains were sequenced in this cohort, and the absence of alpha or paired-chain data limited detectable features. A cluster of highly shared sequence variants was judged likely to be a technical artifact of the sequencing pipeline. In a later analysis, HLA-associated TCR beta chains showed more clonal expansion and lower generation probabilities than non-associated chains that were equally common. An association between a missense DCLRE1C variant and V-gene and J-gene trimming of TCR beta chains was found in a later genetic analysis and replicated in an independent cohort. Three of the identified cytomegalovirus-associated TCR beta chains were confirmed in vitro to be specific for cytomegalovirus antigens.

This chain is built from TRBV9 and TRBJ2-7; a stretch of 8 junction bases matches TRBD2. This TCR was sampled from a woman between 55 and 75 years old in good health and CMV-seronegative. Material: PBMCs. The sequenced DNA is TGTGCCAGCAGCCCCACGGAAGCGGGAGTAACGCGTGAGCAGTACTTC. This yields the protein CASSPTEAGVTREQYF.